The clone carrying this TCR beta chain came up a few times. Its antigen is not known. The data belong to a study of metastatic and nonmetastatic thyroid tumors. At the level of the study: Malignant and benign thyroid patients had repertoires compared in peripheral blood and tumor or nodule tissue. Study-wide results and limits: It was reported that TCR beta diversity was significantly higher in malignant thyroid tumors than benign nodules, in blood and tumor.

In the original processing: A papillary thyroid cancer distant-metastasis classifier was built from CDR3 differences across clinicopathological groups. TCRdb called clones again from the PCR reads with MiXCR. The V and J calls shown here were made by TCRdb, not taken from the authors' results. The sample contains 3,500 to 5,000 clones, approximately 35% of which appear only once. Thyroid surgery was preceded by no treatment in any patient. Germline V gene lookup returns CDR1 MDHEN and CDR2 SYDVKM. Trimming stripped 7 bases from V and 2 bases from J, with 12 bases between. This CDR3 comprises 14 residues.

The specimen sequenced was tumor tissue. The chain couples TRBV28 to TRBJ2-1; D possibly corresponds to TRBD1 (5 bases). This receptor was obtained from a female donor with papillary thyroid cancer or a benign thyroid nodule (not recorded which). Some clones in this sample may be carry-over from other donors' samples. CDR3 in amino acids: CASTPQGPYNEQFF. The CDR3 DNA sequence: TGTGCCAGCACCCCCCAGGGTCCCTACAATGAGCAGTTCTTC.